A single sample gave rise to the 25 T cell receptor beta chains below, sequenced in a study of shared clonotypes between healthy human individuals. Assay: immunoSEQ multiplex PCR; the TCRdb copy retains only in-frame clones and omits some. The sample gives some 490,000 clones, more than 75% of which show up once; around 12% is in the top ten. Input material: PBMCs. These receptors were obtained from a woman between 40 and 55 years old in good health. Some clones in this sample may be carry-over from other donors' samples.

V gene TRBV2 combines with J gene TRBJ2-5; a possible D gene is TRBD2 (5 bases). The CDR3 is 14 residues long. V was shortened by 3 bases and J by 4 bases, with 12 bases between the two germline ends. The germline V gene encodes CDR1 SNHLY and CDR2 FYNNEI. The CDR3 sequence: CASSEGAGGETQYF. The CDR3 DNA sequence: TGTGCCAGCAGTGAGGGCGCGGGTGGAGAGACCCAGTACTTC.

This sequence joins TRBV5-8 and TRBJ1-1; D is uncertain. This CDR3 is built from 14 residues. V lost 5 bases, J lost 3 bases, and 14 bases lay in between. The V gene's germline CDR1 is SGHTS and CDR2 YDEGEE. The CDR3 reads CASRGGRWDTEAFF. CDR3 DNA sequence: TGTGCCAGCAGAGGAGGGAGGTGGGACACTGAAGCTTTCTTT.

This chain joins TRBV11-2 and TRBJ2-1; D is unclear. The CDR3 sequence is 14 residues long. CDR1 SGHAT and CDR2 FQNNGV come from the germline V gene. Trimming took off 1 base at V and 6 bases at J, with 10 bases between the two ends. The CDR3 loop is CASSLVPPRNEQFF. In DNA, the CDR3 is TGTGCCAGCAGCTTAGTCCCTCCTCGCAATGAGCAGTTCTTC. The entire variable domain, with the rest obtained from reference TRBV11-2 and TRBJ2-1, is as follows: EAGVAQSPRYKIIEKRQSVAFWCNPISGHATLYWYQQILGQGPKLLIQFQNNGVVDDSQLPKDRFSAERLKGVDSTLKIQPAKLEDSAVYLCASSLVPPRNEQFFGPGTRLTVL.

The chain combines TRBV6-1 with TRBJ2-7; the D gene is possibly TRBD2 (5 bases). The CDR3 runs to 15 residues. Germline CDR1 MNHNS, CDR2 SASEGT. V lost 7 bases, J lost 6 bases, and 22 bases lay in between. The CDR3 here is CASTEGAATLGEQYF. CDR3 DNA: TGTGCCAGCACCGAAGGAGCGGCTACACTGGGCGAGCAGTACTTC.

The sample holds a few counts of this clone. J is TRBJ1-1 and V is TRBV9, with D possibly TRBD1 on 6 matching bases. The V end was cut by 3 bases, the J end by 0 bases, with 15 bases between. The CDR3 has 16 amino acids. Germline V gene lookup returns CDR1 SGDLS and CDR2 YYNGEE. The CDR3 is CASSATGTSLNTEAFF. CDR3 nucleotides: TGTGCCAGCAGCGCTACCGGGACAAGCCTGAACACTGAAGCTTTCTTT.

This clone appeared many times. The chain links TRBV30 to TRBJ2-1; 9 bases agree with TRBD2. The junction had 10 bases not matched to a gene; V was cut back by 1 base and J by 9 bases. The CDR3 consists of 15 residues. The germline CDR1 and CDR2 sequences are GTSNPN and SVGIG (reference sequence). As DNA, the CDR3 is TGTGCCTGGAGTGGGGAGCCGCTAGCGGGATCTGAGCAGTTCTTC. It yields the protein CAWSGEPLAGSEQFF.

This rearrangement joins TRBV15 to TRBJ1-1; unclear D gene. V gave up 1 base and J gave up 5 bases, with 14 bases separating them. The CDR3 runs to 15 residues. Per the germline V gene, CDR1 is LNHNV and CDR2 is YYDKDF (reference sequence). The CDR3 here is CATSRGQNVGTEAFF. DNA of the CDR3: TGTGCCACCAGCAGAGGGCAAAATGTGGGGACTGAAGCTTTCTTT.

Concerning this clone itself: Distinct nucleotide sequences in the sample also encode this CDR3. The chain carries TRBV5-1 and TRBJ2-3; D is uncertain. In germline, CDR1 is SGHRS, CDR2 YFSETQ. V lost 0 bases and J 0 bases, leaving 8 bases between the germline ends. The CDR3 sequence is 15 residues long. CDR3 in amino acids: CASSLAGVSTDTQYF. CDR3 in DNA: TGCGCCAGCAGCTTGGCCGGAGTCAGCACAGATACGCAGTATTTT.

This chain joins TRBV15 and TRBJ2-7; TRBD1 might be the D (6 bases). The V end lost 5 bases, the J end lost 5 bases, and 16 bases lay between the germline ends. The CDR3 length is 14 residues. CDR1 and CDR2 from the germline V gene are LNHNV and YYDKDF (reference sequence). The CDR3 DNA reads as TGTGCCACCAGCCGTCCAACAGGGTACCACGAGCAGTACTTC. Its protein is CATSRPTGYHEQYF.

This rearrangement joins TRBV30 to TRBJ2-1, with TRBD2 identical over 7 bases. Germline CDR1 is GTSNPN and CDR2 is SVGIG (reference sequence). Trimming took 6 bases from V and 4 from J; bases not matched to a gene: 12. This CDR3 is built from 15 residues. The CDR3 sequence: CACRGGSKNYNEQFF. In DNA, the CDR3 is TGTGCCTGCCGCGGGGGAAGCAAAAATTACAATGAGCAGTTCTTC.

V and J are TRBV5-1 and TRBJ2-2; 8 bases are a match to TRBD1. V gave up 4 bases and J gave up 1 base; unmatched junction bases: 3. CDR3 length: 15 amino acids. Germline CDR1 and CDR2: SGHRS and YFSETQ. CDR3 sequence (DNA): TGCGCCAGCAGCCAGACAGGGGTGAACACCGGGGAGCTGTTTTTT. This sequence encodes CASSQTGVNTGELFF.

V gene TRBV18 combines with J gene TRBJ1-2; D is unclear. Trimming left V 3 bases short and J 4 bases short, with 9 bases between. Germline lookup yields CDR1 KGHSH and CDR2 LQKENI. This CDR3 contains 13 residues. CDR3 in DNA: TGTGCCAGCTCACCGGGCCAGCTCTATGGCTACACCTTC. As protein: CASSPGQLYGYTF.

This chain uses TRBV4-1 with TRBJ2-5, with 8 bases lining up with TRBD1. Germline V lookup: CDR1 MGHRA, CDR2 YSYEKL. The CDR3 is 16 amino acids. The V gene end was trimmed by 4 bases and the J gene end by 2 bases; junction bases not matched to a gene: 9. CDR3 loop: CASSLQWTGTQETQYF. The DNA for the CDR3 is TGCGCCAGCAGCCTCCAATGGACAGGGACTCAAGAGACCCAGTACTTC.

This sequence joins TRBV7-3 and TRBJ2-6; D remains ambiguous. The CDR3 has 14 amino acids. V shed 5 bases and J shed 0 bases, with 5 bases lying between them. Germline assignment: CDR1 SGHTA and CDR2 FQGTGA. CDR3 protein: CASSTLSGANVLTF. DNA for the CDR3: TGTGCCAGCAGCACTCTCTCTGGGGCCAACGTCCTGACTTTC. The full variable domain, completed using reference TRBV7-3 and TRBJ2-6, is GAGVSQTPSNKVTEKGKYVELRCDPISGHTALYWYRQSLGQGPEFLIYFQGTGAADDSGLPNDRFFAVRPEGSVSTLKIQRTERGDSAVYLCASSTLSGANVLTFGAGSRLTVL.

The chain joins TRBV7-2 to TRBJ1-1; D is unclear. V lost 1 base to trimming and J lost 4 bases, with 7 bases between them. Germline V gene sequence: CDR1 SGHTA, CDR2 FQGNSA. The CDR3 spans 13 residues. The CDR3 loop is CASSLEGGTEAFF. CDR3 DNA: TGTGCCAGCAGCTTAGAGGGCGGCACTGAAGCTTTCTTT.

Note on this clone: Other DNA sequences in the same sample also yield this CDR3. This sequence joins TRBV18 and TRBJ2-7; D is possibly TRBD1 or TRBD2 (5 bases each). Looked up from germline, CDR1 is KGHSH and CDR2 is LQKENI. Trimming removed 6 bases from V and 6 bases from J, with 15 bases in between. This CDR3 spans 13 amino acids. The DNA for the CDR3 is TGTGCCAGCTCCCCCGGGACCGGCGGCGAGCAGTACTTC. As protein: CASSPGTGGEQYF. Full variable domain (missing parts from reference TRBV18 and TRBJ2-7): NAGVMQNPRHLVRRRGQEARLRCSPMKGHSHVYWYRQLPEEGLKFMVYLQKENIIDESGMPKERFSAEFPKEGPSILRIQQVVRGDSAAYFCASSPGTGGEQYFGPGTRLTVT.

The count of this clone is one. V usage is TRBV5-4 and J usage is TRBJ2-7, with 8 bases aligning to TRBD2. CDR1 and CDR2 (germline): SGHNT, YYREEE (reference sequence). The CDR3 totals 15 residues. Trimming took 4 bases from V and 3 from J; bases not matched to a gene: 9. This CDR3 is CASSGPGGTHYEQYF. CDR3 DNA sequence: TGTGCCAGCAGCGGCCCGGGGGGGACTCACTACGAGCAGTACTTC.

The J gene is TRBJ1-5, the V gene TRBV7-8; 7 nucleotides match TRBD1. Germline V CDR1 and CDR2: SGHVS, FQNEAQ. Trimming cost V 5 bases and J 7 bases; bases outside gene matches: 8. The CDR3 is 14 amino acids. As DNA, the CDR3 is TGTGCCAGCAGCCCGACAGGGCTAGGGCAGCCCCAGCATTTT. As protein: CASSPTGLGQPQHF.

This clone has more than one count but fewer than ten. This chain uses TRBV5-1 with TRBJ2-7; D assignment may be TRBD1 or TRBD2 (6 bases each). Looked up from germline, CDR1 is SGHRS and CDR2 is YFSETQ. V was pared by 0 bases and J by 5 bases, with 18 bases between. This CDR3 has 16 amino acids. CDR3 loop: CASSLGASGARNEQYF. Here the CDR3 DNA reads TGCGCCAGCAGCTTGGGGGCCTCGGGGGCGCGGAACGAGCAGTACTTC.

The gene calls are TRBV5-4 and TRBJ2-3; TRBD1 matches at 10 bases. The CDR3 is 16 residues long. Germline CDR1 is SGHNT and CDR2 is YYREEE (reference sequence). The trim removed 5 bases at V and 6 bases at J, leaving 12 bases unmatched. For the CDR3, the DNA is TGTGCCAGCAGAGGCTCACCCGGACAGGGGGGCGATACGCAGTATTTT. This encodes CASRGSPGQGGDTQYF.

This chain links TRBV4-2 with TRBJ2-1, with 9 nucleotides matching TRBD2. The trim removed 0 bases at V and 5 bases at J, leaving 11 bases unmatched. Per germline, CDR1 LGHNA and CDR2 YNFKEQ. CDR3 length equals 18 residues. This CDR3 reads CASSQDPVGIAGDNEQFF. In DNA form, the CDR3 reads TGTGCCAGCAGCCAAGATCCGGTGGGAATAGCGGGAGACAATGAGCAGTTCTTC.

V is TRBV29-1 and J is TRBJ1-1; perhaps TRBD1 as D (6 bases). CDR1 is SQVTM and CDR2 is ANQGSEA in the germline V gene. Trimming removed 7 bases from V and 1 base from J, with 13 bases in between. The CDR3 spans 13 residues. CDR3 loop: CSAGDMRNTEAFF. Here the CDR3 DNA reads TGCAGCGCCGGGGACATGAGGAACACTGAAGCTTTCTTT.

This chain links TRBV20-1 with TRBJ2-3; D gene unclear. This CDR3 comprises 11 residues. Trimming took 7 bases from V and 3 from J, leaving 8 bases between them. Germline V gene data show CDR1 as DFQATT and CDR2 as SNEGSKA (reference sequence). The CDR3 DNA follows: TGCAGTGTTCCCAAAACAGATACGCAGTATTTT. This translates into CSVPKTDTQYF.

The DNA for the CDR3 is TGTGCCAGCAGTTTACTGTCTTATGGCTACACCTTC. It codes for CASSLLSYGYTF. This chain uses TRBV28 with TRBJ1-2; no definite D call. The CDR3 contains 12 residues. Germline CDR1 is MDHEN and CDR2 is SYDVKM. Trimming removed 2 bases at V and 5 bases at J, with 6 bases between.

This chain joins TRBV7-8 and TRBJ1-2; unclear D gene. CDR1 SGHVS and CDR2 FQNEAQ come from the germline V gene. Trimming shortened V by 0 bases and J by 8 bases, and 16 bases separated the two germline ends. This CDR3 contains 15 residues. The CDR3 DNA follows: TGTGCCAGCAGCTTAGCAGACCAAACCTTAGGGGGCTACACCTTC. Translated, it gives CASSLADQTLGGYTF.